The 23 T cell receptor beta chains given below trace back to one sample, sequenced in a study of early T cells in non-severe SARS-CoV-2 infection. TCRdb processed the 5' RACE reads anew with MiXCR; each CDR3 protein has one entry. This table has some 98,000 distinct CDR3 sequences, 16% appearing once. The sample was whole blood. The receptors stem from an adult who was a healthcare worker with PCR-confirmed SARS-CoV-2 infection or an uninfected control (not recorded which).

This clonotype was recorded a few times. The rearrangement links TRBV6-2 or TRBV6-3 to TRBJ2-6; no clear D. The germline V and J ends were trimmed by 6 bases and 0 bases, with 6 bases remaining between them. Germline V gives CDR1 MNHEY, CDR2 SVGEGT. CDR3 length equals 14 residues. Written as DNA, the CDR3 is TGTGCCAGCAGACTCATCTCTGGGGCCAACGTCCTGACTTTC. Translation: CASRLISGANVLTF.

The table lists this clonotype with a few counts. The chain recombines TRBV28 with TRBJ2-2; D may be TRBD2 (6 bases). The ends were cut back, 1 base at V and 7 bases at J, with 10 bases in the middle. Germline V gene lookup returns CDR1 MDHEN and CDR2 SYDVKM. The CDR3 extends over 14 amino acids. The CDR3 protein is CASSLYGRDGELFF. Written as DNA, the CDR3 is TGTGCCAGCAGTTTATACGGGAGAGACGGGGAGCTGTTTTTT. The variable domain in full, completed from reference TRBV28 and TRBJ2-2, reads DVKVTQSSRYLVKRTGEKVFLECVQDMDHENMFWYRQDPGLGLRLIYFSYDVKMKEKGDIPEGYSVSREKKERFSLILESASTNQTSMYLCASSLYGRDGELFFGEGSRLTVL.

This clonotype has a handful of counts. The rearrangement links TRBV6-5 to TRBJ2-3, with D possibly being TRBD1 (6 bases). The germline gives CDR1 MNHEY, CDR2 SVGAGI. The CDR3 runs to 15 residues. V shed 6 bases and J shed 3 bases, with 16 bases lying between them. CDR3 region: CASSQQQGKTDTQYF. The CDR3 DNA is TGTGCCAGCAGCCAACAACAGGGAAAAACAGATACGCAGTATTTT.

V and J are TRBV29-1 and TRBJ1-3; D is perhaps TRBD1 (5 bases). The germline CDR1 and CDR2 sequences are SQVTM and ANQGSEA. The CDR3 consists of 14 residues. V lost 4 bases and J 4 bases, leaving 14 bases between the germline ends. The CDR3 DNA follows: TGCAGCGTTGGGTCCGGGGCAATCGGAAACACCATATATTTT. Translating gives CSVGSGAIGNTIYF.

There are a few counts of this clonotype. The J gene is TRBJ2-2, the V gene TRBV7-9; D uncertain. Trimming stripped 6 bases from V and 2 bases from J, with 13 bases between. Germline assignment: CDR1 SEHNR and CDR2 FQNEAQ (reference sequence). The CDR3 spans 15 residues. The CDR3, as DNA: TGTGCCAGCAGAGCCGCACAGCTAAACACCGGGGAGCTGTTTTTT. It is translated as CASRAAQLNTGELFF. Complete variable domain (other parts from reference TRBV7-9 and TRBJ2-2): DTGVSQNPRHKITKRGQNVTFRCDPISEHNRLYWYRQTLGQGPEFLTYFQNEAQLEKSRLLSDRFSAERPKGSFSTLEIQRTEQGDSAMYLCASRAAQLNTGELFFGEGSRLTVL.

This clonotype was observed a handful of times. This sequence joins TRBV5-6 and TRBJ2-2, with D uncertain. This CDR3 spans 14 amino acids. Trimming left V 0 bases short and J 8 bases short, with 11 bases between. Germline CDR1 SGHDT, CDR2 YYEEEE. Here the CDR3 DNA reads TGTGCCAGCAGCTTGGCCCGGACCGCGGGGGAGCTGTTTTTT. It codes for CASSLARTAGELFF.

This clonotype showed up many times. The V gene is TRBV19, the J gene TRBJ2-7; D remains unclear. The germline V gene has CDR1 LNHDA and CDR2 SQIVND (reference sequence). V lost 3 bases and J 6 bases, leaving 12 bases between the germline ends. CDR3 length: 13 amino acids. The chain's CDR3 is CASSMMRGSEQYF. Here the CDR3 DNA reads TGTGCCAGTAGTATGATGAGAGGAAGCGAGCAGTACTTC.

V usage is TRBV12-3 or TRBV12-4 and J usage is TRBJ1-4; D ambiguous. Trimming left V 1 base short and J 8 bases short, with 8 bases between. The CDR3 totals 13 residues. CDR3 in amino acids: CASSLVGFEKLFF. DNA of the CDR3: TGTGCCAGCAGTTTAGTTGGGTTCGAAAAACTGTTTTTT.

This rearrangement joins TRBV28 to TRBJ2-7; no definite D call. Between the trimmed V and J ends, which lost 8 bases and 1 base, there was a span of 9 bases. Germline V gene data show CDR1 as MDHEN and CDR2 as SYDVKM. The CDR3 is 12 residues long. CDR3 region: CASSGPSYEQYF. CDR3 bases: TGTGCCAGCTCCGGGCCTTCCTACGAGCAGTACTTC. Looking up the rest from reference TRBV28 and TRBJ2-7 gives the full variable domain: DVKVTQSSRYLVKRTGEKVFLECVQDMDHENMFWYRQDPGLGLRLIYFSYDVKMKEKGDIPEGYSVSREKKERFSLILESASTNQTSMYLCASSGPSYEQYFGPGTRLTVT.

This clonotype was seen more than once but under ten times. The chain links TRBV4-3 to TRBJ2-1, with 10 bases that match TRBD1. Per germline, CDR1 LGHNA and CDR2 YSLEER. The CDR3 is 15 residues long. V lost 1 base and J lost 7; bases outside the gene matches: 4. For the CDR3, the DNA is TGCGCCAGCAGCCAAGGACAGGGGGCTTGGAATGAGCAGTTCTTC. It specifies CASSQGQGAWNEQFF.

The chain links TRBV5-5 to TRBJ1-2; D is uncertain. Germline V gene lookup returns CDR1 SGHKS and CDR2 YYEKEE (reference sequence). V dropped 3 bases and J dropped 3 bases, with 18 bases sitting between them. This CDR3 spans 16 amino acids. CDR3: CASSYSPDKVDYGYTF. The CDR3 DNA reads as TGTGCCAGCAGCTATTCCCCCGACAAGGTAGACTATGGCTACACCTTC.

The rearrangement uses TRBV2 and TRBJ1-5, with TRBD1 identical over 8 bases. The V gene's germline CDR1 is SNHLY and CDR2 FYNNEI. J was trimmed by 7 bases and V by 4 bases; bases with no gene match: 9. The CDR3 consists of 15 residues. The CDR3: CASSVQGGIRQPQHF. The DNA for the CDR3 is TGTGCCAGCAGTGTACAGGGGGGCATAAGGCAGCCCCAGCATTTT.

Only a few counts were recorded for this clonotype. The genes are TRBV19 and TRBJ2-7; a possible D gene is TRBD1 (5 bases). V dropped 5 bases and J dropped 0 bases, with 17 bases sitting between them. This CDR3 contains 16 residues. Germline values: CDR1 LNHDA, CDR2 SQIVND (reference sequence). The chain's CDR3 is CASSPSRALSSYEQYF. CDR3 DNA sequence: TGTGCCAGTAGTCCCTCCAGGGCGCTGAGCTCCTACGAGCAGTACTTC.

This clonotype was counted a few times. This chain links TRBV30 with TRBJ1-1; D remains unclear. The CDR3 totals 11 residues. CDR1 GTSNPN and CDR2 SVGIG come from the germline V gene (reference sequence). Deletions cut 0 bases from V and 2 bases from J, with 1 base between. The CDR3: CAWSVNTEAFF. CDR3 nucleotide sequence: TGTGCCTGGAGTGTAAACACTGAAGCTTTCTTT.

This rearrangement joins TRBV27 to TRBJ2-5, with unresolved D. This CDR3 is built from 15 residues. Germline CDR1 MNHEY, CDR2 SMNVEV (reference sequence). V was clipped by 6 bases and J by 4 bases, with 18 bases between them. CDR3 sequence reads: CASSLLRDLRETQYF. Here the CDR3 DNA reads TGTGCCAGCAGCCTCCTACGCGACCTACGAGAGACCCAGTACTTC.

This rearrangement joins TRBV7-6 to TRBJ1-5; tentative D call: TRBD1 (5 bases). V gave up 2 bases and J gave up 5 bases, with 16 bases separating them. The germline V gene encodes CDR1 SGHVS and CDR2 FNYEAQ. The CDR3 runs 16 residues. The CDR3 protein is CASSLSAGGRDQPQHF. The DNA for the CDR3 is TGTGCCAGCAGCTTATCTGCCGGGGGTCGAGATCAGCCCCAGCATTTT.

The chain uses TRBV6-6 and TRBJ2-3, with no clear D. The CDR3 covers 12 residues. Germline values: CDR1 MNHNY, CDR2 SVGAGI (reference sequence). V dropped 10 bases and J dropped 4 bases, with 12 bases sitting between them. CDR3 in DNA: TGTGCCACCAGCCCGGCCTCAGATACGCAGTATTTT. Its protein is CATSPASDTQYF.

On this clonotype: A much more abundant neighbour one base away suggests this may be a read error. As DNA, the CDR3 is TGTGCCAACAGCCGGACAGGGGGCCAAAAATCCGCCCAGCATTTT. Translating it yields CANSRTGGQKSAQHF. The J gene is TRBJ1-5, the V gene TRBV6-2 or TRBV6-3; 11 bases match TRBD1. The CDR3 covers 15 residues. V was pared by 10 bases and J by 11 bases, with 16 bases of the junction left unmatched. CDR1 is MNHEY, CDR2 SVGEGT, per germline.

Ten or more counts support this clonotype. The chain carries TRBV10-1 and TRBJ2-5, with D uncertain. Germline CDR1 and CDR2: WNHNN and SYGVQD (reference sequence). The CDR3 runs to 13 residues. Trimming left V 8 bases short and J 5 bases short, with 15 bases between. CDR3 sequence reads: CASAQGPGETQYF. The CDR3 coding sequence is TGCGCCAGCGCCCAAGGCCCAGGCGAGACCCAGTACTTC.

The sample holds a few counts of this clonotype. The rearrangement joins TRBV5-4 to TRBJ2-1, with TRBD2 matching 12 bases. This CDR3 is built from 13 residues. In germline, CDR1 is SGHNT, CDR2 YYREEE (reference sequence). J lost 10 bases, V lost 7 bases, and 6 bases had no gene match. CDR3 in amino acids: CASGLAGIGEQFF. The CDR3 DNA sequence: TGTGCCAGCGGACTAGCGGGAATAGGGGAGCAGTTCTTC.

This clonotype has ten or more counts. J is TRBJ2-3 and V is TRBV19; 9 bases fit TRBD2. J lost 1 base, V lost 5 bases, and 7 bases had no gene match. Germline assignment: CDR1 LNHDA and CDR2 SQIVND (reference sequence). This CDR3 spans 16 amino acids. As DNA, the CDR3 is TGTGCCAGTAGTTCCACCCAGCGGGGGGGCACAGATACGCAGTATTTT. The encoded protein is CASSSTQRGGTDTQYF.

This clonotype was detected many times. The chain recombines TRBV20-1 with TRBJ2-7, with a tentative D call TRBD2 (5 bases). The CDR3 runs to 13 residues. V lost 4 bases and J lost 1, with 11 bases in between. From germline, CDR1 is DFQATT and CDR2 SNEGSKA (reference sequence). The CDR3 loop is CSAKVRGSYEQYF. The CDR3 DNA is TGCAGTGCTAAGGTCCGGGGTTCCTACGAGCAGTACTTC.

In this sample, this clonotype turned up many times. The chain uses TRBV25-1 and TRBJ1-4; no definite D call. Between the trimmed V and J ends, which lost 6 bases and 5 bases, there was a span of 4 bases. The germline gives CDR1 MGHDK, CDR2 SYGVNS. The CDR3 is 11 residues long. The CDR3 coding sequence is TGTGCCAGCAGCACGAATGAAAAACTGTTTTTT. This translates into CASSTNEKLFF.